These T cell receptor beta chains were read from a single sample in a study of blood T cells in healthy people across ages. TCRdb itself ran the 5' RACE reads through MiXCR, one entry per CDR3 protein. The sample has 800,000 to 900,000 distinct CDR3 sequences, roughly 60% seen once. Sequenced sample: blood. Receptors originate from a man aged 25-40 years in good health. Each CDR3 is given with its conserved first and last residue. A D gene is named only where the DNA matches it firmly. Size tells how often a clone was seen (once, few, many) or the class of an expanded clone, and some rows leave it out.

NA | TRBJ2-4 | TRBD2 | TRBV20-1 | TGCAGTGCCCAGCGGGGGACTATAGCCAAAAACATTCAGTACTTC | CSAQRGTIAKNIQYF
few | TRBJ2-5 | TRBD1 | TRBV25-1 | TGTGCCAGCAGTACGAGGGGGCGAGAGACCCAGTACTTC | CASSTRGRETQYF
NA | TRBJ1-5 | NA | TRBV7-2 | TGTGCCAGCAGCCTTACCTCCGGGAGCAATCAGCCCCAGCATTTT | CASSLTSGSNQPQHF
NA | TRBJ2-6 | NA | TRBV7-9 | TGTGCCAGCAGCTATACCCTTCCGCTCCGACAGGCTCAGTGGGCCAACGTCCTGACTTTC | CASSYTLPLRQAQWANVLTF
NA | TRBJ1-6 | NA | TRBV7-2 | TGTGCCAGCAGCTTCCTGGGTACGACCTCTCATTCACCCCTCCACTTT | CASSFLGTTSHSPLHF
NA | TRBJ2-7 | NA | TRBV3-1 | TGTGTCAGCAGCCAAGATTGGGACCGGTTCTACGAGCAGTACTTC | CVSSQDWDRFYEQYF
NA | TRBJ1-2 | NA | TRBV6-5 | TGTGCCAGCGGCAGGGCCTATGGCTACACCTTC | CASGRAYGYTF
NA | TRBJ2-3 | NA | TRBV7-2 | TGTGCCAGCAGCCCTTATCTAGAGACAGATACGCAGTATTTT | CASSPYLETDTQYF
few | TRBJ2-5 | NA | TRBV20-1 | TGCAGTGCTAGAGATCCCGTTTGGGAGACCCAGTACTTC | CSARDPVWETQYF
NA | TRBJ2-3 | TRBD2 | TRBV15 | TGTGCCACCAGCAGAGATGATAACCGGGGGGCAGATACGCAGTATTTT | CATSRDDNRGADTQYF
NA | TRBJ1-1 | NA | TRBV29-1 | TGCAGCGTTGAAAGAGGGGGCACTGAAGCTTTCTTT | CSVERGGTEAFF
few | TRBJ2-7 | NA | TRBV7-2 | TGTGCCAGCAGCTTAGTTGCAGGACTTACTTCCTACGAGCAGTACTTC | CASSLVAGLTSYEQYF
NA | TRBJ2-3 | TRBD2 | TRBV5-1 | TGCGCCAGCAGCTTCGCGGGGGGCTTCCGGGATACGCAGTATTTT | CASSFAGGFRDTQYF
NA | TRBJ1-6 | NA | TRBV19 | TGTGCCAGTAGTATTGGGGGCGACTATAATTCACCCCTCCACTTT | CASSIGGDYNSPLHF
NA | TRBJ1-4 | NA | TRBV5-1 | TGCGCCAGCAGCTTGGAGGGGACACGTCAACTAAATGAAAAACTGTTTTTT | CASSLEGTRQLNEKLFF